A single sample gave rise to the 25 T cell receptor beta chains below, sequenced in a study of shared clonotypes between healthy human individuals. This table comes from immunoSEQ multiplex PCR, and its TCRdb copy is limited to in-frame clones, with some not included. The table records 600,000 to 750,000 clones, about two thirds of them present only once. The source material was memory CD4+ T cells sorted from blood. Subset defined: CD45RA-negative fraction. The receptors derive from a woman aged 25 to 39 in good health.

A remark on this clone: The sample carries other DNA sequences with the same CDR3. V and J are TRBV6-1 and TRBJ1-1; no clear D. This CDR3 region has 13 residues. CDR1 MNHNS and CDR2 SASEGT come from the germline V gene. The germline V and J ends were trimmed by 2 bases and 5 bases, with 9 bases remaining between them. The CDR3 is CASSELGGTEAFF. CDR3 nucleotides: TGTGCCAGCAGTGAACTGGGTGGGACTGAAGCTTTCTTT.

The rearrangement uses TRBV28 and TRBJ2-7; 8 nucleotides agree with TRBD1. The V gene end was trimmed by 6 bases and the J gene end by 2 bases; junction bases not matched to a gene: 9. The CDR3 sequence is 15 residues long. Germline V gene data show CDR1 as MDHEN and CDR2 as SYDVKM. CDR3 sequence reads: CASRPTGVNAYEQYF. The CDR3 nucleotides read TGTGCCAGCAGGCCGACAGGGGTCAATGCCTACGAGCAGTACTTC. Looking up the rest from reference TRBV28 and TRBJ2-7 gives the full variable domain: DVKVTQSSRYLVKRTGEKVFLECVQDMDHENMFWYRQDPGLGLRLIYFSYDVKMKEKGDIPEGYSVSREKKERFSLILESASTNQTSMYLCASRPTGVNAYEQYFGPGTRLTVT.

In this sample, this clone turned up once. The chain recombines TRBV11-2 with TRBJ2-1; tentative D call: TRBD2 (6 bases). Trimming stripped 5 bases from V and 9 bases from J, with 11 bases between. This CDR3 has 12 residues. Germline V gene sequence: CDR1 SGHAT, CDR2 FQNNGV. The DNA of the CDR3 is TGTGCCAGCAGCCGGCCCGGGGGTGAGCAGTTCTTC. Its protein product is CASSRPGGEQFF.

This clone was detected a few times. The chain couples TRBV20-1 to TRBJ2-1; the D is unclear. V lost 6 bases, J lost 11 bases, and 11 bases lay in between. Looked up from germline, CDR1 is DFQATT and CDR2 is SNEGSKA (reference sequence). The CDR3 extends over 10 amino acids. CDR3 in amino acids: CSAGRYQQFF. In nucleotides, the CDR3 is TGCAGTGCCGGAAGGTATCAGCAGTTCTTC.

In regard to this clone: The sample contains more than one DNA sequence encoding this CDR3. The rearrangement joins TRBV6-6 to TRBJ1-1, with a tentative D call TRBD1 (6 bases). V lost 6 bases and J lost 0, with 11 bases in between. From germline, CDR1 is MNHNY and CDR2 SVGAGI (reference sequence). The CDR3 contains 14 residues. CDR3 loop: CASSLGQLNTEAFF. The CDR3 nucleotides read TGTGCCAGCAGCCTCGGACAGCTGAACACTGAAGCTTTCTTT.

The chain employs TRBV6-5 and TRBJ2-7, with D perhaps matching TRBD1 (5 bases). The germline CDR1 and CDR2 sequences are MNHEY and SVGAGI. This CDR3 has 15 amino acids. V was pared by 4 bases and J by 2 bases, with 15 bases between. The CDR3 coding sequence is TGTGCCAGCAGTTCAGGGCAGGGCGCTACCTACGAGCAGTACTTC. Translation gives CASSSGQGATYEQYF.

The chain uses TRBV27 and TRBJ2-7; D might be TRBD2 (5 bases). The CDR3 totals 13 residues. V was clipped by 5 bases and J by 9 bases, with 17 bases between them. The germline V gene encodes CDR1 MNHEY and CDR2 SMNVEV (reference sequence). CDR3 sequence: CASSPTDRAGQYF. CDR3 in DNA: TGTGCCAGCAGTCCAACCGATCGGGCGGGGCAGTACTTC.

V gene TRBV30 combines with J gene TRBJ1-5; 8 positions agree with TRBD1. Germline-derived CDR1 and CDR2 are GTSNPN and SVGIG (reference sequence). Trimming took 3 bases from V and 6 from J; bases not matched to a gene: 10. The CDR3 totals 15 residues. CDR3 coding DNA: TGTGCCTGGAGCGACGGACAGGGAGATTCTCAGCCCCAGCATTTT. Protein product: CAWSDGQGDSQPQHF.

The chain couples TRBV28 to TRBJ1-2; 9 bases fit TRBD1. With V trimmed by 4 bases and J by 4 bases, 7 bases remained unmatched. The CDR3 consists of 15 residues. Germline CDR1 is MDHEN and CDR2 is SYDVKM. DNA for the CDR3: TGTGCCAGCAGTTCCCCGGGACAGGGAGTCTATGGCTACACCTTC. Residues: CASSSPGQGVYGYTF.

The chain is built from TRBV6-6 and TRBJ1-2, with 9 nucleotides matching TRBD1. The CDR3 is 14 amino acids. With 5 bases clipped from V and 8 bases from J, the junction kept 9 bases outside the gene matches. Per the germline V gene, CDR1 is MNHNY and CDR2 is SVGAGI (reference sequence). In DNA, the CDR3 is TGTGCCAGCAGTAAGCCGGGACAGGGAGACGGCTACACCTTC. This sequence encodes CASSKPGQGDGYTF.

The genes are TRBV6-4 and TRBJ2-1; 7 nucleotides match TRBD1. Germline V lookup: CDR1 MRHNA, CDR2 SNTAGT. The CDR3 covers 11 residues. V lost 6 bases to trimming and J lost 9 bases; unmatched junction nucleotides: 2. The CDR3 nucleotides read TGTGCCAGCAGCAACAGGGGTGAGCAGTTCTTC. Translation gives CASSNRGEQFF.

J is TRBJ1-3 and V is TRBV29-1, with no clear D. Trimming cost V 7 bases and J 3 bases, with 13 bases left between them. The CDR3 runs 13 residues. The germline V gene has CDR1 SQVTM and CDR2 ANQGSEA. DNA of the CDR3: TGCAGCGCCTTCCTTTTGGGTGGAAACACCATATATTTT. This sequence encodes CSAFLLGGNTIYF. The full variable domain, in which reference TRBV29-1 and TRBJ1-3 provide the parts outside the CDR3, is SAVISQKPSRDICQRGTSLTIQCQVDSQVTMMFWYRQQPGQSLTLIATANQGSEATYESGFVIDKFPISRPNLTFSTLTVSNMSPEDSSIYLCSAFLLGGNTIYFGEGSWLTVV.

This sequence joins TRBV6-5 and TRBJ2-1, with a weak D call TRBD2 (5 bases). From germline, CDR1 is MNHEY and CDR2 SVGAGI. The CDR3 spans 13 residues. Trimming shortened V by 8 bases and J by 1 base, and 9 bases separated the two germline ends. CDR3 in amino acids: CASGRTSYNEQFF. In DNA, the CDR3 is TGTGCCAGCGGAAGGACTTCCTACAATGAGCAGTTCTTC.

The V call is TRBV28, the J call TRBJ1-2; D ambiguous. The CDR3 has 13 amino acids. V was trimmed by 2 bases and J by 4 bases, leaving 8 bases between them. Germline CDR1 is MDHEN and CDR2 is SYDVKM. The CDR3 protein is CASSLGDPYGYTF. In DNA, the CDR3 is TGTGCCAGCAGTTTAGGGGATCCCTATGGCTACACCTTC.

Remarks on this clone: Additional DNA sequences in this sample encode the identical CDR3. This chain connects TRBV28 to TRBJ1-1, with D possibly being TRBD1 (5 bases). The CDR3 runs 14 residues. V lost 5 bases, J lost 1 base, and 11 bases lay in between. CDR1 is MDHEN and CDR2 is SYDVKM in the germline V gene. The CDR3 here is CASSPGWQNTEAFF. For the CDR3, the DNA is TGTGCCAGCAGTCCAGGGTGGCAGAACACTGAAGCTTTCTTT.

The CDR3 sequence: CASHPGLAGGGLYNEQFF. Written as DNA, the CDR3 is TGTGCCAGCCACCCGGGACTAGCGGGAGGTGGGCTGTACAATGAGCAGTTCTTC. The chain joins TRBV11-2 to TRBJ2-1, with 15 bases aligning to TRBD2. V lost 8 bases to trimming and J lost 4 bases; unmatched junction nucleotides: 12. The length of the CDR3 is 18 residues. Germline V gives CDR1 SGHAT, CDR2 FQNNGV.

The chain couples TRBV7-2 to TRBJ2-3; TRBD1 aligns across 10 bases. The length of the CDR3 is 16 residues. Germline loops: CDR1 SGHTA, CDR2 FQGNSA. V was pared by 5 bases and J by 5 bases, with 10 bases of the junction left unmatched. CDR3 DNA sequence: TGTGCCAGCAGCCCGGGGACAGGGGCTGGCGTAGATACGCAGTATTTT. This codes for CASSPGTGAGVDTQYF.

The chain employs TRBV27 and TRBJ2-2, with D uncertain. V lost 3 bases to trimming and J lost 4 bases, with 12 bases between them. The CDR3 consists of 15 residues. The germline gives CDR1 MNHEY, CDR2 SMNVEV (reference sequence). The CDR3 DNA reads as TGTGCCAGCAGTTTGAACGCACTTCTCACCGGGGAGCTGTTTTTT. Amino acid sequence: CASSLNALLTGELFF.

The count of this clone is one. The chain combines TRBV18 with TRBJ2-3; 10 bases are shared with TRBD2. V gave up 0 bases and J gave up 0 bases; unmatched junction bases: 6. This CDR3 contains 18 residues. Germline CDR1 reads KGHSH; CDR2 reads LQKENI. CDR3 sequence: CASSPPSGRGSSTDTQYF. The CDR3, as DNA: TGTGCCAGCTCACCACCAAGCGGGAGGGGATCTAGCACAGATACGCAGTATTTT.

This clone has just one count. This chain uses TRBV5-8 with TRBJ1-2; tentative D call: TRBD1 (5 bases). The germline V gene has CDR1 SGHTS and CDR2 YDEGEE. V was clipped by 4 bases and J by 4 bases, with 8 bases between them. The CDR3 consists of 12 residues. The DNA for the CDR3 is TGTGCCAGCAGCACGACAGTCTATGGCTACACCTTC. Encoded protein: CASSTTVYGYTF.

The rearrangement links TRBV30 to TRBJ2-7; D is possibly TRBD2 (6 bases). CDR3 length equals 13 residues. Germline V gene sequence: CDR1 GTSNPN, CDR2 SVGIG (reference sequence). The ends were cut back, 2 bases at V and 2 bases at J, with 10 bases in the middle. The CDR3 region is CAWSSGLAYEQYF. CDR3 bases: TGTGCCTGGAGTTCGGGACTGGCCTACGAGCAGTACTTC.

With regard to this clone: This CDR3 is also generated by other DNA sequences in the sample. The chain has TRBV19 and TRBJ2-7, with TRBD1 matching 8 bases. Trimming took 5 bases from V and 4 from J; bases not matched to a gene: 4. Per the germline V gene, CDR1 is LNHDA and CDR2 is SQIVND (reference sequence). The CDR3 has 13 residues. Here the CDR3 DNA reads TGTGCCAGTAGTGCTGACAGGGGTTACGAGCAGTACTTC. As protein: CASSADRGYEQYF.

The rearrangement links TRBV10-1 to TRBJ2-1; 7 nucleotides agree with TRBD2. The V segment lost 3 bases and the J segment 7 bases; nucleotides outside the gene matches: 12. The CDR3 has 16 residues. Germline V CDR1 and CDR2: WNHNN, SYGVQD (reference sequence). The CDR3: CASSDPAGDRWNEQFF. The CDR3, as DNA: TGCGCCAGCAGTGATCCTGCGGGAGACCGGTGGAATGAGCAGTTCTTC.

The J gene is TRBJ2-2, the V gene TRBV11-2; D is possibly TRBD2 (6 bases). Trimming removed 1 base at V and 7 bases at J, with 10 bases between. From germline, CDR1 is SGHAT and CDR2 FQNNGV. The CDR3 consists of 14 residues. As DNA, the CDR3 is TGTGCCAGCAGCTTAGGGTGGAGGGACGGGGAGCTGTTTTTT. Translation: CASSLGWRDGELFF.

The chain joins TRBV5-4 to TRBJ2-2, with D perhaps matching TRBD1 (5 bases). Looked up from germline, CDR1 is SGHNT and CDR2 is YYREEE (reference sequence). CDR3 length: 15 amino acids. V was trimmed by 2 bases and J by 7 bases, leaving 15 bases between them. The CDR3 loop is CASSFGFLGDGELFF. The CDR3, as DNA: TGTGCCAGCAGCTTTGGATTCCTAGGGGACGGGGAGCTGTTTTTT.